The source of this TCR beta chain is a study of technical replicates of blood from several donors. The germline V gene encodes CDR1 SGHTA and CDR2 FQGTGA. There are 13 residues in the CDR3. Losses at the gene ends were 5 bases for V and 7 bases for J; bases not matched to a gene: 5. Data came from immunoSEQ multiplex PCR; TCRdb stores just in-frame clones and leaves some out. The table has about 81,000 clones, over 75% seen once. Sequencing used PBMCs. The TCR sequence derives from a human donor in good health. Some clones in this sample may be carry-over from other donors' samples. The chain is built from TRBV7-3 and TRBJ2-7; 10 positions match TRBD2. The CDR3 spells CASSLAGASEQYF. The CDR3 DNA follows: TGTGCCAGCAGCCTAGCGGGAGCGTCTGAGCAGTACTTC.